The 20 T cell receptor beta chains below all came from one sample that was sequenced in a study of cytomegalovirus exposure and HLA in healthy donors (dated by TCRdb to about 2017). Library preparation employed the immunoSEQ multiplex PCR assay. For the multiplex PCR, a mixture combining 60 forward primers for TCR Vbeta segments and 13 reverse primers for TCR Jbeta segments was used. TCRdb mirrors the immuneACCESS table, restricted to in-frame sequences. Some clones are absent from its copies; in checked studies, under half trace to an unresolved V gene, and the reason for the others is unknown. The sample includes about 170,000 clones, with more than 70% observed a single time. Together, the top ten hold around 4.4% of the sample. Material for sequencing was PBMCs. The receptors come from a woman between 45 and 65 years old in good health and CMV-seropositive.

This CDR3 is CASSPVSDRVTGELFF. CDR3 bases: TGTGCCAGCTCACCAGTATCGGACAGGGTCACCGGGGAGCTGTTTTTT. This chain links TRBV18 with TRBJ2-2; 8 nucleotides align to TRBD1. Looked up from germline, CDR1 is KGHSH and CDR2 is LQKENI. This CDR3 region has 16 residues. V was pared by 2 bases and J by 4 bases, with 6 bases of the junction left unmatched.

This chain links TRBV9 with TRBJ1-2; 7 bases map to TRBD1. Trimming cost V 2 bases and J 8 bases; bases outside gene matches: 9. The CDR3 consists of 14 residues. CDR1 SGDLS and CDR2 YYNGEE come from the germline V gene. The CDR3 region has the DNA TGTGCCAGCAGCGTCGCGGGACAGTCGGGCGGCTACACCTTC. This encodes CASSVAGQSGGYTF.

This clone was observed a handful of times. The rearrangement uses TRBV9 and TRBJ2-3; D unresolved. The V gene's germline CDR1 is SGDLS and CDR2 YYNGEE. This CDR3 spans 15 amino acids. With 0 bases removed from V and 0 bases from J, the gap between germline ends came to 8 bases. CDR3 residues: CASSVVRSSTDTQYF. The CDR3 DNA is TGTGCCAGCAGCGTAGTTAGATCTAGCACAGATACGCAGTATTTT.

The genes are TRBV11-2 and TRBJ2-1; 9 positions agree with TRBD1. Germline CDR1 is SGHAT and CDR2 is FQNNGV. V lost 2 bases and J lost 8; bases outside the gene matches: 4. The CDR3 contains 14 residues. The DNA for the CDR3 is TGTGCCAGCAGCTTACGGCGGACAGGGGATGAGCAGTTCTTC. Translation: CASSLRRTGDEQFF. Filled out from reference TRBV11-2 and TRBJ2-1, the complete variable domain reads EAGVAQSPRYKIIEKRQSVAFWCNPISGHATLYWYQQILGQGPKLLIQFQNNGVVDDSQLPKDRFSAERLKGVDSTLKIQPAKLEDSAVYLCASSLRRTGDEQFFGPGTRLTVL.

The chain combines TRBV7-2 with TRBJ2-3; 9 bases match TRBD2. Germline V gene sequence: CDR1 SGHTA, CDR2 FQGNSA. Trimming took 2 bases from V and 5 from J; bases not matched to a gene: 8. There are 16 residues in the CDR3. The CDR3 region is CASSLWGGGAGDTQYF. DNA for the CDR3: TGTGCCAGCAGCTTATGGGGCGGGGGGGCTGGAGATACGCAGTATTTT.

The V gene is TRBV4-1, the J gene TRBJ2-1; the match to TRBD2 covers 7 bases. This CDR3 has 12 amino acids. Losses at the gene ends were 4 bases for V and 6 bases for J; bases not matched to a gene: 0. Germline V CDR1 and CDR2: MGHRA, YSYEKL. DNA of the CDR3: TGCGCCAGCAGCCCGGGGGGCAATGAGCAGTTCTTC. Protein product: CASSPGGNEQFF.

This chain connects TRBV29-1 to TRBJ2-7; weak D call: TRBD2 (6 bases). Germline lookup yields CDR1 SQVTM and CDR2 ANQGSEA. CDR3 length: 12 residues. Trimming cost V 4 bases and J 6 bases, with 13 bases left between them. CDR3 protein: CSVVPGDAEQYF. The CDR3 DNA follows: TGCAGCGTTGTACCGGGAGATGCCGAGCAGTACTTC.

This clone was detected a few times. The chain employs TRBV5-1 and TRBJ1-5; D gene uncertain. Germline V gene data show CDR1 as SGHRS and CDR2 as YFSETQ. CDR3 length equals 13 residues. V was clipped by 0 bases and J by 5 bases, with 6 bases between them. CDR3 nucleotide sequence: TGCGCCAGCAGCTTGGGACGGGATCAGCCCCAGCATTTT. As protein: CASSLGRDQPQHF.

The chain couples TRBV29-1 to TRBJ1-2; 8 bases match TRBD1. The V segment lost 7 bases and the J segment 4 bases; nucleotides outside the gene matches: 5. This CDR3 is 12 amino acids long. CDR1 SQVTM and CDR2 ANQGSEA come from the germline V gene. The CDR3 DNA sequence: TGCAGCGCCGCAGGGGGCGTCTATGGCTACACCTTC. Amino acid sequence: CSAAGGVYGYTF. The full variable domain, completed using reference TRBV29-1 and TRBJ1-2, is SAVISQKPSRDICQRGTSLTIQCQVDSQVTMMFWYRQQPGQSLTLIATANQGSEATYESGFVIDKFPISRPNLTFSTLTVSNMSPEDSSIYLCSAAGGVYGYTFGSGTRLTVV.

The V gene is TRBV6-5, the J gene TRBJ1-6, with TRBD1 identical over 8 bases. The CDR3 loop spans 14 amino acids. Germline-derived CDR1 and CDR2 are MNHEY and SVGAGI. V shed 2 bases and J 8 bases; nucleotides not matched to a gene: 2. The CDR3 spells CASSYGQGHSPLHF. CDR3 DNA sequence: TGTGCCAGCAGTTACGGACAGGGCCATTCACCCCTCCACTTT.

DNA of the CDR3: TGTGCCAGCAGCTTATGGACAGATCAAGCTTTCTTT. It specifies CASSLWTDQAFF. The gene calls are TRBV13 and TRBJ1-1; D possibly corresponds to TRBD1 (6 bases). Trimming removed 2 bases at V and 9 bases at J, with 10 bases between. The CDR3 is 12 residues long. Looked up from germline, CDR1 is PRHDT and CDR2 is FYEKMQ (reference sequence).

The V and J genes are TRBV5-6 and TRBJ2-3; no firm D call. V shed 1 base and J shed 3 bases, with 6 bases lying between them. The CDR3 runs to 13 residues. CDR1 SGHDT and CDR2 YYEEEE come from the germline V gene. The CDR3 sequence: CASSLWQTDTQYF. Here the CDR3 DNA reads TGTGCCAGCAGCTTGTGGCAAACAGATACGCAGTATTTT.

The CDR3 sequence: CASSLGGPGNTIYF. In nucleotides, the CDR3 is TGCGCCAGCAGCTTAGGAGGCCCTGGAAACACCATATATTTT. The chain recombines TRBV5-1 with TRBJ1-3; D uncertain. The germline gives CDR1 SGHRS, CDR2 YFSETQ. The CDR3 totals 14 residues. The V end was cut by 2 bases, the J end by 2 bases, with 8 bases between.

V is TRBV6-6 and J is TRBJ1-1; D is possibly TRBD1 (5 bases). Germline CDR1 is MNHNY and CDR2 is SVGAGI (reference sequence). This CDR3 comprises 15 residues. V was trimmed by 2 bases and J by 1 base, leaving 11 bases between them. CDR3 residues: CASSYVRGSNTEAFF. The CDR3 bases are TGTGCCAGCAGTTACGTAAGGGGCTCGAACACTGAAGCTTTCTTT.

V is TRBV4-2 and J is TRBJ2-2, with 7 bases that match TRBD1. V was pared by 1 base and J by 4 bases, with 9 bases of the junction left unmatched. CDR1 and CDR2 from the germline V gene are LGHNA and YNFKEQ. The CDR3 has 17 amino acids. CDR3 DNA sequence: TGTGCCAGCAGCCAAGGGGCCGGGACAGTCATCACCGGGGAGCTGTTTTTT. It encodes CASSQGAGTVITGELFF.

This clone was observed a single time. The chain uses TRBV19 and TRBJ2-7; D unresolved. CDR1 is LNHDA and CDR2 is SQIVND in the germline V gene (reference sequence). The CDR3 totals 15 residues. The V and J ends lost 0 bases and 2 bases respectively, with 11 bases between them. The CDR3 sequence is CASSIDLSWPYEQYF. The CDR3 bases are TGTGCCAGTAGTATAGATCTCTCCTGGCCCTACGAGCAGTACTTC.

The CDR3 nucleotides are TGTGCTAGTGGCCCCCCGGGGGAGCAGTTCTTC. This gives the protein CASGPPGEQFF. This sequence joins TRBV12-5 and TRBJ2-1; weak D call: TRBD2 (5 bases). Trimming removed 6 bases from V and 10 bases from J, with 10 bases in between. Germline V gives CDR1 LGHNT, CDR2 FRNRAP. The CDR3 runs to 11 residues.

DNA for the CDR3: TGTGCCAGTCCTATGGGCCGCGCTGGAAACACCATATATTTT. It encodes CASPMGRAGNTIYF. The chain has TRBV7-8 and TRBJ1-3; no clear D. Germline V gives CDR1 SGHVS, CDR2 FQNEAQ. Trimming left V 9 bases short and J 2 bases short, with 14 bases between. The CDR3 covers 14 residues.

The rearrangement uses TRBV15 and TRBJ1-5; perhaps TRBD1 as D (5 bases). Germline V gene lookup returns CDR1 LNHNV and CDR2 YYDKDF (reference sequence). V lost 5 bases and J lost 2, with 19 bases in between. The CDR3 has 17 residues. The CDR3 DNA follows: TGTGCCACCAGCGAGGAGGGGTGGATATCTCGCAATCAGCCCCAGCATTTT. Its translation is CATSEEGWISRNQPQHF.

A note on this clone: The same CDR3 is also encoded by other DNA sequences in this sample. The chain links TRBV6-5 to TRBJ2-7; tentative D call: TRBD2 (6 bases). CDR1 and CDR2 (germline): MNHEY, SVGAGI. This CDR3 contains 13 residues. Trimming left V 0 bases short and J 6 bases short, with 9 bases between. The CDR3 sequence: CASSYSTGAEQYF. The CDR3 DNA sequence: TGTGCCAGCAGTTACTCGACGGGAGCCGAGCAGTACTTC.